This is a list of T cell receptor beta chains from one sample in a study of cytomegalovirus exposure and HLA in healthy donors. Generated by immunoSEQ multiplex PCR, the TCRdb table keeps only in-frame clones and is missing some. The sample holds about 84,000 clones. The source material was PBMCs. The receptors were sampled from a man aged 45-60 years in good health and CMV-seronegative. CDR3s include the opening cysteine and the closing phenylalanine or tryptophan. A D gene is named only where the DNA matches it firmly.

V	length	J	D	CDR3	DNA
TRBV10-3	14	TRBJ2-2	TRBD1	CAISATDRAGELFF	TGTGCCATCAGTGCCACTGACAGGGCCGGGGAGCTGTTTTTT
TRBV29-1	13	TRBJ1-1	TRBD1	CSVGPGGNTEAFF	TGCAGCGTTGGGCCAGGGGGGAACACTGAAGCTTTCTTT
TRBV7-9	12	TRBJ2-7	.	CASMDMSYEQYF	TGTGCCAGCATGGACATGTCCTACGAGCAGTACTTC
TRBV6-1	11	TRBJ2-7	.	CASSSFYEQYF	TGTGCCAGCAGTTCTTTCTACGAGCAGTACTTC
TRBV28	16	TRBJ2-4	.	CASSLWDSGAKNIQYF	TGTGCCAGCAGTTTATGGGACAGTGGGGCCAAAAACATTCAGTACTTC
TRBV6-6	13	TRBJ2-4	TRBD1	CASSLDRGNIQYF	TGTGCCAGCAGCCTAGACAGGGGAAACATTCAGTACTTC
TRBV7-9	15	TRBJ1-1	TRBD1	CASSLVLGQGAAAFF	TGTGCCAGCAGCTTAGTCCTCGGCCAGGGGGCTGCAGCTTTCTTT
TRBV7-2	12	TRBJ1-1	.	CASSLRQREAFF	TGTGCCAGCAGCTTGAGACAGCGGGAGGCTTTCTTT
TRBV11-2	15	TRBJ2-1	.	CASSLDQAGRNEQFF	TGTGCCAGCAGCTTAGATCAGGCGGGGAGGAATGAGCAGTTCTTC
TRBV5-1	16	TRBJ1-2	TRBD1	CASSLVDRKGNYGYTF	TGCGCCAGCAGCTTGGTGGACAGGAAAGGGAACTATGGCTACACCTTC
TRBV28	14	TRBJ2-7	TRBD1	CASQGGQGGYEQYF	TGTGCTTCCCAAGGCGGACAGGGGGGTTACGAGCAGTACTTC
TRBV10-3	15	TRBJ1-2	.	CATPRAGLGGYGYTF	TGTGCCACCCCAAGGGCGGGGCTTGGGGGCTATGGCTACACCTTC
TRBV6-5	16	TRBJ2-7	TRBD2	CASSYSGGRGSYEQYF	TGTGCCAGCAGTTACTCGGGCGGGAGAGGGTCCTACGAGCAGTACTTC
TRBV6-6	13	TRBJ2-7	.	CASSRQESYEQYF	TGTGCCAGCAGTCGACAGGAGTCCTACGAGCAGTACTTC
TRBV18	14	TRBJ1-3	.	CTSSLDSSGNTIYF	TGTACCAGCTCACTCGACTCCTCTGGAAACACCATATATTTT
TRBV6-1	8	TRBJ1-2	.	CASSIYTF	TGTGCCTCTAGTATCTACACCTTC
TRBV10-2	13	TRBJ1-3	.	CASRTLGRDTIYF	TGCGCCAGCAGGACGCTCGGCAGGGACACCATATATTTT
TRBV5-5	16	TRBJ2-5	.	CASSLTGGGARETQYF	TGTGCCAGCAGCCTTACAGGGGGGGGAGCGAGGGAGACCCAGTACTTC
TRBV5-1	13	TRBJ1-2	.	CASSLVTAYGYTF	TGCGCCAGCAGCTTGGTAACAGCCTATGGCTACACCTTC
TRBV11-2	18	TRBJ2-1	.	CASSYRDFALSSYNEQFF	TGTGCCAGCAGCTACCGGGACTTCGCCCTGAGCTCCTACAATGAGCAGTTCTTC
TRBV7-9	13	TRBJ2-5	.	CASSLNGGETQYF	TGTGCCAGCAGCTTAAACGGGGGAGAGACCCAGTACTTC
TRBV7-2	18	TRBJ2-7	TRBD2	CASSLETSGGEFSYEQYF	TGTGCCAGCAGCTTAGAAACCAGCGGGGGGGAGTTCTCCTACGAGCAGTACTTC
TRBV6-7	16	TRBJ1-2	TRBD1	CASRARQGSPCYGYTF	TGTGCCAGCAGGGCCCGACAGGGTTCCCCGTGCTATGGCTACACCTTC
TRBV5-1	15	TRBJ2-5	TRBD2	CASSLGGGGEETQYF	TGCGCCAGCAGCTTAGGCGGGGGTGGAGAAGAGACCCAGTACTTC
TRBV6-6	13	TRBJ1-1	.	CASSYRGMLEAFF	TGTGCCAGCAGTTACAGGGGGATGTTGGAAGCTTTCTTT
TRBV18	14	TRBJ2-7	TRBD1	CASSPNRGSNEQYF	TGTGCCAGCTCACCAAACAGGGGGTCAAACGAGCAGTACTTC
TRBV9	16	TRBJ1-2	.	CASSVFGDTTNYGYTF	TGTGCCAGCAGCGTTTTCGGGGACACCACTAACTATGGCTACACCTTC
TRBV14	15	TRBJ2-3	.	CASSQVAFSTDTQYF	TGTGCCAGCAGCCAAGTGGCCTTTAGCACAGATACGCAGTATTTT
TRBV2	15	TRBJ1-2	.	CASSDRQPANYGYTF	TGTGCCAGCAGTGATCGACAGCCAGCTAACTATGGCTACACCTTC
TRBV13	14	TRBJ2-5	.	CASRKRGGRETQYF	TGTGCCAGCAGAAAAAGGGGGGGCCGAGAGACCCAGTACTTC
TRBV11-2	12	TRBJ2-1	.	CASSPQRNEQFF	TGTGCCAGCAGCCCCCAACGGAATGAGCAGTTCTTC
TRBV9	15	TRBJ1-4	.	CASSVSEGGNEKLFF	TGTGCCAGCAGCGTGTCCGAGGGCGGGAATGAAAAACTGTTTTTT
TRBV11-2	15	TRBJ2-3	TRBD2	CATGYQRGVTDTQYF	TGTGCCACGGGGTATCAGCGGGGGGTCACAGATACGCAGTATTTT
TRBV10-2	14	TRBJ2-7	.	CASSEQTYSYEQYF	TGCGCCAGCAGTGAACAGACCTACTCCTACGAGCAGTACTTC
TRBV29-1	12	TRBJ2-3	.	CSVLTGTDTQYF	TGCAGCGTTCTGACGGGAACAGATACGCAGTATTTT
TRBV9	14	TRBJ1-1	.	CASSVGPGGTEAFF	TGTGCCAGCAGCGTAGGGCCTGGCGGCACTGAAGCTTTCTTT
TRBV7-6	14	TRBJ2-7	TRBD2	CASSRSGGAEEQYF	TGTGCCAGCAGCCGAAGCGGGGGGGCCGAGGAGCAGTACTTC
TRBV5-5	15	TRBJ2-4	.	CASSMGISDYDIQYF	TGTGCCAGCAGCATGGGCATTTCGGACTATGACATTCAGTACTTC
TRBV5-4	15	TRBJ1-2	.	CASSFLQGSGYGYTF	TGTGCCAGCAGCTTTTTACAGGGTAGCGGGTATGGCTACACCTTC
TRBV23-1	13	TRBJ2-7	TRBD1	CASSQDGTAEQYF	TGCGCCAGCAGTCAGGACGGGACAGCCGAGCAGTACTTC
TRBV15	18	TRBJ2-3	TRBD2	CATSRDPPGTSGTDTQYF	TGTGCCACCAGCAGAGATCCCCCCGGGACTAGCGGCACAGATACGCAGTATTTT
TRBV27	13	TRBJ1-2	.	CASSLTGFYGYTF	TGTGCCAGCAGTTTGACAGGCTTCTATGGCTACACCTTC
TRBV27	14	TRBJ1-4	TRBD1	CASSFGTGDEKLFF	TGTGCCAGCAGTTTCGGCACAGGGGATGAAAAACTGTTTTTT
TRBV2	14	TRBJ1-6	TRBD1	CASSAGTGPGPLHF	TGTGCCAGCAGTGCAGGGACAGGGCCAGGGCCCCTCCACTTT
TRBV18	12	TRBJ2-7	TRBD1	CASSLGTGIPYF	TGTGCCAGCTCACTGGGGACAGGGATACCGTACTTC